This paragraph reports one T cell receptor (beta chain). This entry belongs to a study of blood T cell repertoires in COVID-19. As for the study in general: The United States, Italy and Spain were the sources of the acute and convalescent COVID-19 samples. In each case, the material was cDNA or gDNA derived from T cells, B-cell-depleted T cells, or PBMCs.

V shed 4 bases and J shed 4 bases, with 11 bases lying between them. The CDR3 contains 13 residues. Germline CDR1 is WNHNN and CDR2 is SYGVQD (reference sequence). Original analysis: The authors estimated nucleated cell counts from reference gene primer amplification. TCRdb's table, derived via immunoSEQ multiplex PCR, lists solely in-frame clones and lacks some. That table is the source of V, J and clone size, and D and trimming were worked out from the DNA. This repertoire shows some 130,000 clones, around 88% found once; its top ten account for about 9.3%. The sequence was obtained from a man aged 50 to 60 with acute or convalescent COVID-19. What was sequenced was peripheral blood. The rearrangement links TRBV10-1 to TRBJ2-7; D not certain. For the CDR3, the DNA is TGCGCCAGCAGTGCTGCGAAATCTTACGAGCAGTACTTC. Protein product: CASSAAKSYEQYF.